These 18 T cell receptor beta chains came from one sample sequenced in a study of CD8 T cells in ankylosing spondylitis. Study-level points and caveats: Within ankylosing spondylitis blood, a TCR beta motif made up of seven or eight highly homologous variants appeared to be characteristic.

TCRdb recomputed calls from the 5' RACE reads with MiXCR, one row per CDR3 protein. Of some 840,000 distinct CDR3 sequences in the sample, over 9.5% are singletons; the top ten hold roughly 0.51%. These receptors have no identified antigens. Specimen: blood, either unsorted or a sorted T cell fraction (not recorded which). The origin of the receptors is a male donor with ankylosing spondylitis.

The chain has TRBV5-6 and TRBJ2-7; TRBD2 aligns across 8 bases. V shed 2 bases and J 3 bases; nucleotides not matched to a gene: 22. Germline V lookup: CDR1 SGHDT, CDR2 YYEEEE. This CDR3 region has 20 residues. DNA of the CDR3: TGTGCCAGCAGCTTCTCGCCCTTTGTGGGCCCCCAGCGGGAGAGCTACGAGCAGTACTTC. Residues: CASSFSPFVGPQRESYEQYF.

This clonotype appeared a few times. The V and J genes are TRBV6-1 and TRBJ2-1; D may be TRBD1 (6 bases). The germline CDR1 and CDR2 sequences are MNHNS and SASEGT. The CDR3 is 15 amino acids. For the CDR3, the DNA is TGTGCTGCGCGTGAAGCGGACAGCTCCTACAATGAGCAGTTCTTC. It is translated as CAAREADSSYNEQFF.

Only a few counts were recorded for this clonotype. The rearrangement links TRBV7-2 to TRBJ1-2; D remains unclear. CDR3 length equals 14 residues. The V and J ends lost 0 bases and 0 bases respectively, with 5 bases between them. Germline V gives CDR1 SGHTA, CDR2 FQGNSA. CDR3 sequence reads: CASSLAWANYGYTF. CDR3 DNA sequence: TGTGCCAGCAGCTTAGCTTGGGCTAACTATGGCTACACCTTC.

There are many counts of this clonotype. V gene TRBV27 combines with J gene TRBJ2-4; 8 bases agree with TRBD1. The junction had 8 bases not matched to a gene; V was cut back by 7 bases and J by 3 bases. Germline-derived CDR1 and CDR2 are MNHEY and SMNVEV (reference sequence). CDR3 length: 15 amino acids. The CDR3 region is CASTPRGLGKNIQYF. DNA for the CDR3: TGTGCCAGCACCCCCAGGGGGCTCGGCAAAAACATTCAGTACTTC.

This sequence joins TRBV20-1 and TRBJ1-2; D remains unclear. V was clipped by 5 bases and J by 4 bases, with 17 bases between them. The germline V gene encodes CDR1 DFQATT and CDR2 SNEGSKA (reference sequence). CDR3 length: 14 residues. The CDR3 sequence: CSAPRESLTYGYTF. CDR3 nucleotide sequence: TGCAGTGCTCCTCGCGAGAGCTTGACCTATGGCTACACCTTC.

This clonotype was recorded at least ten times. The chain carries TRBV15 and TRBJ2-5, with D uncertain. Between the trimmed V and J ends, which lost 0 bases and 5 bases, there was a span of 4 bases. CDR3 size: 12 residues. Germline CDR1 LNHNV, CDR2 YYDKDF (reference sequence). The DNA of the CDR3 is TGTGCCACCAGCAGAGATTTGGAGACCCAGTACTTC. Translating gives CATSRDLETQYF.

This clonotype was counted only a few times. The chain is built from TRBV6-1 and TRBJ2-3, with TRBD1 matching 10 bases. Germline assignment: CDR1 MNHNS and CDR2 SASEGT. The CDR3 is made up of 15 amino acids. Unmatched junction bases numbered 7, after V lost 3 bases and J lost 7 bases. The CDR3 region is CASSDKDRGANTQYF. The CDR3 coding sequence is TGTGCCAGCAGTGACAAGGACAGGGGGGCAAATACGCAGTATTTT.

The table lists this clonotype with a few counts. V gene TRBV20-1 combines with J gene TRBJ1-5; weak D call: TRBD1 (5 bases). The CDR3 runs to 17 residues. Germline-derived CDR1 and CDR2 are DFQATT and SNEGSKA (reference sequence). The V end lost 0 bases, the J end lost 1 base, and 16 bases lay between the germline ends. The CDR3 nucleotides are TGCAGTGCTAGAGATGCCCTGGGCAGGGCGAGCAATCAGCCCCAGCATTTT. This encodes CSARDALGRASNQPQHF.

The chain carries TRBV7-9 and TRBJ2-1, with TRBD2 identical over 13 bases. In germline, CDR1 is SEHNR, CDR2 FQNEAQ (reference sequence). J was trimmed by 6 bases and V by 5 bases; bases with no gene match: 4. This CDR3 region has 15 residues. CDR3 sequence (DNA): TGTGCCAGCAGCCTGCGGACTAGCGGGGGCAATGAGCAGTTCTTC. It codes for CASSLRTSGGNEQFF.

A few counts support this clonotype. V gene TRBV6-4 combines with J gene TRBJ1-1; possible D gene TRBD1, 6 bases. V was clipped by 6 bases and J by 7 bases, with 21 bases between them. There are 15 residues in the CDR3. Germline V lookup: CDR1 MRHNA, CDR2 SNTAGT. CDR3 nucleotides: TGTGCCAGCAGATTACAGGGTATAGGGGGTCATGAAGCTTTCTTT. It yields the protein CASRLQGIGGHEAFF.

This clonotype has a count of ten or more. This sequence joins TRBV5-1 and TRBJ1-2; D gene uncertain. There are 15 residues in the CDR3. Germline values: CDR1 SGHRS, CDR2 YFSETQ. Trimming shortened V by 0 bases and J by 1 base, and 10 bases separated the two germline ends. As DNA, the CDR3 is TGCGCCAGCAGCTTGGCCGCGAGGATTAACTATGGCTACACCTTC. It translates to CASSLAARINYGYTF.

This clonotype has more than one count but fewer than ten. This chain uses TRBV18 with TRBJ2-7; 8 bases agree with TRBD1. J gave up 2 bases and V 5 bases, and 2 bases lay outside the gene matches. Looked up from germline, CDR1 is KGHSH and CDR2 is LQKENI. This CDR3 has 13 residues. CDR3 bases: TGTGCCAGCTCAATACAGGGGGCCTACGAGCAGTACTTC. Translation gives CASSIQGAYEQYF.

This clonotype has at least ten counts. The rearrangement joins TRBV10-3 to TRBJ2-1; unclear D gene. This CDR3 spans 11 amino acids. V lost 4 bases and J lost 8, with 6 bases in between. The germline V gene encodes CDR1 ENHRY and CDR2 SYGVKD. The CDR3: CAISVRDEQFF. The CDR3 DNA follows: TGTGCCATCAGTGTTAGGGATGAGCAGTTCTTC.

J is TRBJ1-5 and V is TRBV20-1; 9 bases align to TRBD1. With V trimmed by 3 bases and J by 1 base, 7 bases remained unmatched. The CDR3 spans 16 residues. Germline V CDR1 and CDR2: DFQATT, SNEGSKA (reference sequence). Here the CDR3 reads CSASGTGTLSNQPQHF. CDR3 nucleotide sequence: TGCAGTGCTAGTGGGACAGGGACTTTGAGCAATCAGCCCCAGCATTTT.

This clonotype was detected only a few times. This chain connects TRBV20-1 to TRBJ2-1; TRBD2 matches at 7 bases. The length of the CDR3 is 14 residues. Trimming removed 3 bases from V and 4 bases from J; junction bases left unmatched: 6. Germline CDR1 and CDR2: DFQATT and SNEGSKA (reference sequence). CDR3 nucleotides: TGCAGTGCTAGTAACGGACTAGTTTACAATGAGCAGTTCTTC. Protein sequence: CSASNGLVYNEQFF.

This clonotype has a count of ten or more. V gene TRBV6-5 combines with J gene TRBJ2-5, with unresolved D. Germline CDR1 and CDR2: MNHEY and SVGAGI. V was clipped by 6 bases and J by 0 bases, with 2 bases between them. This CDR3 has 11 amino acids. CDR3 DNA: TGTGCCAGCAGCCACCAAGAGACCCAGTACTTC. Translation gives CASSHQETQYF.

The CDR3 spells CATSRSNSGSDEQFF. For the CDR3, the DNA is TGTGCCACCTCACGTTCCAATAGCGGGAGTGATGAGCAGTTCTTC. The chain combines TRBV24-1 with TRBJ2-1, with TRBD2 identical over 9 bases. Germline V gene sequence: CDR1 KGHDR, CDR2 SFDVKD. The CDR3 sequence is 15 residues long. Trimming cost V 9 bases and J 8 bases; bases outside gene matches: 13.

Concerning this clonotype itself: One junction end does not reproduce the germline sequence, and a read error may be involved. The chain combines TRBV7-2 with TRBJ2-5; TRBD2 matches at 8 bases. This CDR3 region has 15 residues. Germline CDR1 SGHTA, CDR2 FQGNSA. Here the CDR3 DNA reads TGTGCCAGCAGCTTAGATCCGAAGGCGGGAGGAATATCTAGGTTC. Residues: CASSLDPKAGGISRF. Looking up the rest from reference TRBV7-2 and TRBJ2-5 gives the full variable domain: GAGVSQSPSNKVTEKGKDVELRCDPISGHTALYWYRQSLGQGLEFLIYFQGNSAPDKSGLPSDRFSAERTGGSVSTLTIQRTQQEDSAVYLCASSLDPKAGGISRFGPGTRLLVL.